This TCR beta chain originates from a study of blood T cell repertoires in COVID-19. The CDR3 is made up of 13 amino acids. The germline CDR1 and CDR2 sequences are SGHAT and FQNNGV. Trimming left V 1 base short and J 4 bases short, with 8 bases between. Libraries were prepared by immunoSEQ multiplex PCR; TCRdb keeps only in-frame clonotypes and omits some of them. Here the sample spans more than 200,000 clones, 75% to 90% being singletons. The clonotype comes from a woman aged 25 to 45 who had recovered from COVID-19. The sequencing input was PBMCs or T cells enriched from blood (not recorded which). The chain is built from TRBV11-2 and TRBJ2-7; D might be TRBD2 (6 bases). CDR3 nucleotide sequence: TGTGCCAGCAGCTTAGGACTAGGTTACGAGCAGTACTTC. Translated: CASSLGLGYEQYF.